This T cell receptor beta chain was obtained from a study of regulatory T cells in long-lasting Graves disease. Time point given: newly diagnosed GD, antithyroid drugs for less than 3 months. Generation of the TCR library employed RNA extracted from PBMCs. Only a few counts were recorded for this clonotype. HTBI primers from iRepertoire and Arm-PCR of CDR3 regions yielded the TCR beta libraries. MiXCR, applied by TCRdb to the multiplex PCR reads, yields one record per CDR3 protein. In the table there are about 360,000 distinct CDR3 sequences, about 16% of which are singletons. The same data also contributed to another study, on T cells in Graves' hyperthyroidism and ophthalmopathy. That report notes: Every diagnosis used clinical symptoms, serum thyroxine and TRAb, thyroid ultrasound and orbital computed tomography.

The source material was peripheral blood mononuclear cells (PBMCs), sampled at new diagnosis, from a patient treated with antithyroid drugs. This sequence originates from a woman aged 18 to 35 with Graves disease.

CDR3 sequence: CASSLSGGASGELFF. The CDR3 DNA is TGTGCCAGCAGTTTATCAGGGGGCGCTTCCGGGGAGCTGTTTTTT. J is TRBJ2-2 and V is TRBV28; 8 nucleotides line up with TRBD1. Germline-derived CDR1 and CDR2 are MDHEN and SYDVKM. The junction had 4 bases not matched to a gene; V was cut back by 1 base and J by 6 bases. CDR3 length: 15 residues.